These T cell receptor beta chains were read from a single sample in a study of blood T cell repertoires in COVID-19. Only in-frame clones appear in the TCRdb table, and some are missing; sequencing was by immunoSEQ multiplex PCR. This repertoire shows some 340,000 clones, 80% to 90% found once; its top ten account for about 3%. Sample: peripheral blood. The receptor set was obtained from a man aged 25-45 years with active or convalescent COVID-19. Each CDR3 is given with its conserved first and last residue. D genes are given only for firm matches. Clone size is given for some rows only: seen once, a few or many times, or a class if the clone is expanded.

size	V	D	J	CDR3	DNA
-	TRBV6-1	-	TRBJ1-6	CASSDRVGSPLHF	TGTGCCAGCAGTGACAGGGTTGGTTCACCCCTCCACTTT
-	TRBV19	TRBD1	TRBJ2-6	CASSSWTGSSGANVLTF	TGTGCCAGTAGTAGCTGGACAGGGAGCTCTGGGGCCAACGTCCTGACTTTC
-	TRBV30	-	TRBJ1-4	CAWSEGRSGEKLFF	TGTGCCTGGAGCGAAGGGAGGAGCGGTGAAAAACTGTTTTTT
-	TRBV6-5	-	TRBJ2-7	CASSTPGTSYEQYF	TGTGCCAGCAGCACCCCTGGGACTTCTTACGAGCAGTACTTC
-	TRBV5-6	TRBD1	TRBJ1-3	CASSWGQGAISGNTIYF	TGTGCCAGCAGCTGGGGACAGGGGGCGATCTCTGGAAACACCATATATTTT
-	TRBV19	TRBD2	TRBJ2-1	CASGRAGGPSEQFF	TGTGCCAGTGGGCGAGCGGGGGGGCCAAGTGAGCAGTTCTTC
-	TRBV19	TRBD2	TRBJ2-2	CASRVVAGNTGELFF	TGTGCCAGTAGGGTAGTAGCGGGCAACACCGGGGAGCTGTTTTTT
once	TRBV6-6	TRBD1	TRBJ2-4	CASSPSPGTGGAKNIQYF	TGTGCCAGCAGTCCCTCGCCGGGGACAGGGGGAGCCAAAAACATTCAGTACTTC
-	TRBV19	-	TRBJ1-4	CASRRETSNEKLFF	TGTGCCAGTAGACGAGAGACATCTAATGAAAAACTGTTTTTT
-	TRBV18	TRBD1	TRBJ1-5	CASSPTGGIQPQHF	TGTGCCAGCTCACCGACAGGGGGAATTCAGCCCCAGCATTTT
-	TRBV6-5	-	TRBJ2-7	CASDPTGSSYEQYF	TGTGCCAGCGATCCTACAGGGAGCTCCTACGAGCAGTACTTC
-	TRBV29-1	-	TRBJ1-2	CSVATGYGYTF	TGCAGCGTGGCGACAGGCTATGGCTACACCTTC
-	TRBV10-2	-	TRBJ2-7	CASSADYEQYF	TGCGCCAGCAGTGCAGACTACGAGCAGTACTTC
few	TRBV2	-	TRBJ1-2	CASWVTGYYGYTF	TGTGCCAGCTGGGTAACGGGTTATTACGGCTACACCTTC
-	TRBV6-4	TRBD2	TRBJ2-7	CASRDPGLAGLITYEQYF	TGTGCCAGCAGGGACCCGGGACTAGCGGGACTAATAACCTACGAGCAGTACTTC
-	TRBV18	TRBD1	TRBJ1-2	CASSPLLPGGSNYGYTF	TGTGCCAGCTCACCACTATTGCCAGGGGGTAGTAACTATGGCTACACCTTC
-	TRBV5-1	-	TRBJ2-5	CASSVSRSSVMGTQYF	TGCGCCAGCAGCGTTAGCCGATCTAGCGTCATGGGGACCCAGTACTTC
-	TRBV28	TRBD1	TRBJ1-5	CASRSQGNDQPQHF	TGTGCCAGCAGGTCACAGGGGAATGATCAGCCCCAGCATTTT
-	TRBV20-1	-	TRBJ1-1	CSASLGAGNTEAFF	TGCAGTGCTAGTTTGGGGGCCGGGAACACTGAAGCTTTCTTT
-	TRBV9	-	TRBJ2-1	CASSVGPSTSNEQFF	TGTGCCAGCAGCGTAGGCCCCTCTACTAGTAATGAGCAGTTCTTC
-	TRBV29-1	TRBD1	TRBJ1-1	CSGGQGMVEAFF	TGCAGCGGCGGACAGGGGATGGTTGAAGCTTTCTTT
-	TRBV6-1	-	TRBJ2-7	CASSDGSYEQYF	TGTGCCAGCAGTGACGGGTCCTACGAGCAGTACTTC
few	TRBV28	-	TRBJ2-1	CASRLSSNNEQFF	TGTGCCAGCAGGTTATCATCTAACAATGAGCAGTTCTTC
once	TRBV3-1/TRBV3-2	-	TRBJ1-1	CASSHNGGTEAFF	TGTGCCAGCAGCCACAACGGGGGAACTGAAGCTTTCTTT
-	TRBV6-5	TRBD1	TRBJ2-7	CASSPDRVLYEQYF	TGTGCCAGTTCCCCGGACAGGGTCCTCTACGAGCAGTACTTC
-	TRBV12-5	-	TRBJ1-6	CASAPPRGAVGNSPLHF	TGTGCTAGTGCCCCCCCACGTGGGGCGGTTGGTAATTCACCCCTCCACTTT
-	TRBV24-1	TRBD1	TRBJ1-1	CATSVLGQGNTEAFF	TGTGCCACCAGTGTCCTGGGACAGGGGAACACTGAAGCTTTCTTT
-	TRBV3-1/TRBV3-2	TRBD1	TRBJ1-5	CASSQAPGTGIVGPSNQPQHF	TGTGCCAGCAGCCAAGCTCCAGGGACAGGGATTGTTGGACCGAGCAATCAGCCCCAGCATTTT
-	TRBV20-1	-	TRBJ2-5	CSAREETQYF	TGCAGTGCTCGGGAGGAGACCCAGTACTTC
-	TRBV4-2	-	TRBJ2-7	CASSLGRGEQYF	TGTGCCAGCAGCCTTGGCCGTGGCGAGCAGTACTTC
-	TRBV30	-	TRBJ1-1	CAWSSSLNTEAFF	TGTGCCTGGAGTTCTTCGTTGAACACTGAAGCTTTCTTT
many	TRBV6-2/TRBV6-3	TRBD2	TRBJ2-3	CASSYGLAGDTQYF	TGTGCCAGCAGTTATGGACTAGCCGGGGATACGCAGTATTTT
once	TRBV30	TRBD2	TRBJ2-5	CAWTRWGGSQETQYF	TGTGCCTGGACCAGGTGGGGGGGGTCCCAAGAGACCCAGTACTTC
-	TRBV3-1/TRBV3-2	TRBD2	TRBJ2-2	CASSPLAGGRTGELFF	TGTGCCAGCAGCCCATTAGCGGGGGGAAGGACCGGGGAGCTGTTTTTT
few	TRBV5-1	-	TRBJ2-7	CASSETPSYEQYF	TGCGCCAGCAGTGAAACACCTTCCTACGAGCAGTACTTC
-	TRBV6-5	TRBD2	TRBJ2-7	CASSYAAVGGNYEQYF	TGTGCCAGCAGTTACGCCGCCGTGGGGGGGAACTACGAGCAGTACTTC
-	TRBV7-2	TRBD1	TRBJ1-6	CASSLAGSGTVHF	TGTGCCAGCAGCTTAGCGGGGTCCGGGACAGTCCACTTT
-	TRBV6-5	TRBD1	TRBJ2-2	CASRLQGGTGELFF	TGTGCCAGCAGGCTACAGGGGGGCACCGGGGAGCTGTTTTTT
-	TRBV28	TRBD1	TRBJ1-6	CASSPGGSPLHF	TGTGCCAGCAGTCCAGGGGGTTCACCCCTCCACTTT
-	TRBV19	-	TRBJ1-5	CASSILGQYNQPQHF	TGTGCCAGTAGTATACTGGGACAATACAATCAGCCCCAGCATTTT
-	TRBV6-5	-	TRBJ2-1	CAVRTYNEQFF	TGTGCCGTTCGTACCTACAATGAGCAGTTCTTC